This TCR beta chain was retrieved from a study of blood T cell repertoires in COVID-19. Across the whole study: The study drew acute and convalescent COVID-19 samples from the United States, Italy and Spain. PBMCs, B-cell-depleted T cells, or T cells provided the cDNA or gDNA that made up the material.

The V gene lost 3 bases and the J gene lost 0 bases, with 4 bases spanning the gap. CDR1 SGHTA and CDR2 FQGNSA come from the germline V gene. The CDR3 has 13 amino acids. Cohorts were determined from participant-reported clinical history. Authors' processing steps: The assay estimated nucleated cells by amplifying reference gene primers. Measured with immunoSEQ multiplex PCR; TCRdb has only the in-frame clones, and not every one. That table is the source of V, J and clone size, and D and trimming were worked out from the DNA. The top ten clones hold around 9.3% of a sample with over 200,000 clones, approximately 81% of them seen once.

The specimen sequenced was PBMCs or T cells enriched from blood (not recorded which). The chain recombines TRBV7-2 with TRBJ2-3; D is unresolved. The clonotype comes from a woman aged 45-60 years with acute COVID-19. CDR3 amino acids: CASSFVSTDTQYF. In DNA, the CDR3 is TGTGCCAGCAGCTTCGTAAGCACAGATACGCAGTATTTT.